Below are 14 T cell receptor beta chains sequenced from a single sample in a study of shared clonotypes between healthy human individuals. TCRdb's table, derived via immunoSEQ multiplex PCR, lists solely in-frame clones and lacks some. This table has 2 million to 2.5 million clones, 90% to 95% appearing once. Sequenced sample: naive CD4+ T cells sorted from blood. Subset indicated: CD45RA+ positively selected. All receptors derive from a man aged 18 to 35 in good health.

This clone was picked up one time. V is TRBV18 and J is TRBJ1-6; 9 positions match TRBD1. The J segment lost 13 bases and the V segment lost 3 bases, leaving 16 bases of the junction unmatched. The CDR3 loop spans 17 amino acids. Germline V lookup: CDR1 KGHSH, CDR2 LQKENI. This CDR3 reads CASSPLLPGTGIIPLHF. In nucleotides, the CDR3 is TGTGCCAGCTCACCGCTACTCCCCGGGACAGGGATTATTCCCCTCCACTTT.

V gene TRBV29-1 combines with J gene TRBJ1-6; weak D call: TRBD1 (5 bases). Germline assignment: CDR1 SQVTM and CDR2 ANQGSEA. There are 14 residues in the CDR3. V was pared by 5 bases and J by 9 bases, with 17 bases between. CDR3 sequence (DNA): TGCAGCGTTTTCCATGACAGAGATTGTTCACCCCTCCACTTT. Its protein product is CSVFHDRDCSPLHF.

This chain connects TRBV7-8 to TRBJ1-5, with D unclear. The CDR3 is made up of 15 amino acids. CDR1 and CDR2 from the germline V gene are SGHVS and FQNEAQ. Deletions cut 0 bases from V and 0 bases from J, with 6 bases between. The CDR3 DNA is TGTGCCAGCAGCTTAGCCAGGAATAGCAATCAGCCCCAGCATTTT. This codes for CASSLARNSNQPQHF.

The J gene is TRBJ1-3, the V gene TRBV6-1; tentatively, D is TRBD1 (5 bases). V was trimmed by 6 bases and J by 8 bases, leaving 11 bases between them. The CDR3 is 12 residues long. The germline V gene has CDR1 MNHNS and CDR2 SASEGT. The CDR3 DNA is TGTGCCAGCAGCGGGACCTTAGACACCATATATTTT. Translating it yields CASSGTLDTIYF.

The rearrangement links TRBV6-6 to TRBJ1-2; 8 bases agree with TRBD1. The germline V gene has CDR1 MNHNY and CDR2 SVGAGI (reference sequence). CDR3 length: 14 residues. The V segment lost 4 bases and the J segment 7 bases; nucleotides outside the gene matches: 8. CDR3 region: CASSSLTGAVGYTF. The CDR3 DNA reads TGTGCCAGCAGTTCACTGACAGGGGCTGTTGGCTACACCTTC.

The chain recombines TRBV5-1 with TRBJ1-5; 11 bases line up with TRBD1. The length of the CDR3 is 16 residues. V shed 4 bases and J 1 base; nucleotides not matched to a gene: 4. Germline CDR1 SGHRS, CDR2 YFSETQ. The DNA for the CDR3 is TGCGCCAGCAGCCAAGGGGACAGGGGGAGCAATCAGCCCCAGCATTTT. This gives the protein CASSQGDRGSNQPQHF.

This chain links TRBV29-1 with TRBJ2-3, with 11 bases aligning to TRBD2. This CDR3 contains 16 residues. Germline V CDR1 and CDR2: SQVTM, ANQGSEA. V was clipped by 6 bases and J by 0 bases; unmatched bases: 8. DNA for the CDR3: TGCAGCGTACCCGGGACTAGCGGAACTAGCACAGATACGCAGTATTTT. Translation gives CSVPGTSGTSTDTQYF.

The chain is built from TRBV6-5 and TRBJ1-2, with D unclear. The CDR3 has 13 residues. Trimming took 7 bases from V and 4 from J, leaving 13 bases between them. Germline V gene lookup returns CDR1 MNHEY and CDR2 SVGAGI. CDR3 bases: TGTGCCAGCAAATTTCCAGAAAGCTATGGCTACACCTTC. Amino acid sequence: CASKFPESYGYTF.

This rearrangement joins TRBV19 to TRBJ1-6; D is undetermined. Germline V gene sequence: CDR1 LNHDA, CDR2 SQIVND (reference sequence). V was cut by 6 bases and J by 7 bases, with 16 bases left in between. This CDR3 comprises 15 residues. CDR3 nucleotide sequence: TGTGCCAGTAGAAAGTATGACCGGGTCAATTCACCCCTCCACTTT. Protein product: CASRKYDRVNSPLHF.

The gene calls are TRBV7-8 and TRBJ2-1, with TRBD1 matching over 7 bases. There are 16 residues in the CDR3. The ends lost 1 base at V and 5 bases at J; junction bases unmatched: 8. Germline V gene lookup returns CDR1 SGHVS and CDR2 FQNEAQ. The CDR3 sequence: CASSLVGTAVNNEQFF. The CDR3 DNA reads TGTGCCAGCAGCTTAGTTGGGACAGCCGTTAACAATGAGCAGTTCTTC.

This sequence joins TRBV30 and TRBJ1-3; D unclear. CDR3 length: 13 residues. V shed 4 bases and J shed 4 bases, with 11 bases lying between them. From germline, CDR1 is GTSNPN and CDR2 SVGIG (reference sequence). The CDR3 coding sequence is TGTGCCTGGACTCTGGCGAGAGGAAACACCATATATTTT. Protein sequence: CAWTLARGNTIYF.

This clone was found a few times. DNA for the CDR3: TGTGCCAGCAGTCAGGACAGGGGCAATCAGCCCCAGCATTTT. It specifies CASSQDRGNQPQHF. The V call is TRBV2, the J call TRBJ1-5; 8 nucleotides agree with TRBD1. Germline assignment: CDR1 SNHLY and CDR2 FYNNEI. Losses at the gene ends were 5 bases for V and 2 bases for J; bases not matched to a gene: 2. The length of the CDR3 is 14 residues. Full variable domain (outside the CDR3, taken from reference TRBV2 and TRBJ1-5): EPEVTQTPSHQVTQMGQEVILRCVPISNHLYFYWYRQILGQKVEFLVSFYNNEISEKSEIFDDQFSVERPDGSNFTLKIRSTKLEDSAMYFCASSQDRGNQPQHFGDGTRLSIL.

In DNA, the CDR3 is TGCGCCAGCAGTGACCACGGGTCAGCCAGCGGGGAAAAACTGTTTTTT. Translated: CASSDHGSASGEKLFF. The chain is built from TRBV10-1 and TRBJ1-4; D is ambiguous. The CDR3 length is 16 residues. V lost 3 bases and J 8 bases, leaving 19 bases between the germline ends. In germline, CDR1 is WNHNN, CDR2 SYGVQD (reference sequence).

The chain joins TRBV19 to TRBJ2-4, with 9 bases identical to TRBD1. The V segment lost 6 bases and the J segment 6 bases; nucleotides outside the gene matches: 3. The CDR3 totals 13 residues. Germline CDR1 LNHDA, CDR2 SQIVND (reference sequence). Here the CDR3 reads CASRGTGSNIQYF. CDR3 sequence (DNA): TGTGCCAGTAGGGGGACAGGGTCAAACATTCAGTACTTC.